This T cell receptor (beta chain) derives from a study of cytomegalovirus exposure and HLA in healthy donors. The ends lost 5 bases at V and 4 bases at J; junction bases unmatched: 2. This CDR3 has 13 amino acids. CDR1 and CDR2 (germline): MNHEY, SVGAGI. In the PCR, 60 Vbeta and 13 Jbeta primers were used. This table comes from immunoSEQ multiplex PCR, and its TCRdb copy is limited to in-frame clones, with some not included. The table lists some 140,000 clones, around 80% of them singletons. Donors likely had unrecorded immune exposures despite being nominally healthy when sampled. The sequence derives from a male donor in good health and CMV-seropositive. The chain links TRBV6-5 to TRBJ2-1, with 7 nucleotides matching TRBD1. The sample taken for sequencing was PBMCs. CDR3 DNA: TGTGCCAGCAGTACGGACAGGTACAATGAGCAGTTCTTC. This translates into CASSTDRYNEQFF.